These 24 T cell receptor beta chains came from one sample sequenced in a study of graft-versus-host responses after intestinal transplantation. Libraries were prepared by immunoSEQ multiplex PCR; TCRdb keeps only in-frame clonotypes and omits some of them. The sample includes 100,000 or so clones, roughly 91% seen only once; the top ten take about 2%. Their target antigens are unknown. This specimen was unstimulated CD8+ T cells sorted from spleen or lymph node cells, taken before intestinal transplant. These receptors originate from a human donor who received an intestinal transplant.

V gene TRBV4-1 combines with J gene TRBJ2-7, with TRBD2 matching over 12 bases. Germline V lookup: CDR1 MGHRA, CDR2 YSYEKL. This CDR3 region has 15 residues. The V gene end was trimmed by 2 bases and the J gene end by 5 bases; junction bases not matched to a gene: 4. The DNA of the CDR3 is TGCGCCAGCAGCCAACGACTAGCGGGGGACGACGAGCAGTACTTC. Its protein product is CASSQRLAGDDEQYF.

In DNA form, the CDR3 reads TGCGCCAGCGAAAAGCGGGATCCCTACGAGCAGTACTTC. Protein sequence: CASEKRDPYEQYF. The chain has TRBV10-2 and TRBJ2-7; TRBD2 aligns across 7 bases. The CDR3 consists of 13 residues. Unmatched junction bases numbered 6, after V lost 8 bases and J lost 2 bases. CDR1 is WSHSY, CDR2 SAAADI, per germline.

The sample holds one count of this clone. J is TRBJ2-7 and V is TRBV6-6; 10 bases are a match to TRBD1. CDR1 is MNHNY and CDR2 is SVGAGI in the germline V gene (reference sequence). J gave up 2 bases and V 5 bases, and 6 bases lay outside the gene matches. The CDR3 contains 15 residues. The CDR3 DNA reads TGTGCCAGCAGTCCGGGACAGGGGCTAACCTACGAGCAGTACTTC. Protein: CASSPGQGLTYEQYF.

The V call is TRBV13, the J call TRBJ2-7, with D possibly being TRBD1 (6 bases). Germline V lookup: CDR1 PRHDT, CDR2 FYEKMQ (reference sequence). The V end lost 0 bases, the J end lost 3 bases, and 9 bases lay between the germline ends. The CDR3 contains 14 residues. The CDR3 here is CASSLGTGYYEQYF. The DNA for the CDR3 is TGTGCCAGCAGCTTAGGTACAGGGTACTACGAGCAGTACTTC. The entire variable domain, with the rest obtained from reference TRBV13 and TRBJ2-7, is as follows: AAGVIQSPRHLIKEKRETATLKCYPIPRHDTVYWYQQGPGQDPQFLISFYEKMQSDKGSIPDRFSAQQFSDYHSELNMSSLELGDSALYFCASSLGTGYYEQYFGPGTRLTVT.

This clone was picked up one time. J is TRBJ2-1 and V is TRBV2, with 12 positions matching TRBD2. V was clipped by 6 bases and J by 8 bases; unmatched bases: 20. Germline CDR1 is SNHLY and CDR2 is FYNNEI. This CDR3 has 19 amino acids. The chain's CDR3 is CASSELWLAGGSATDEQFF. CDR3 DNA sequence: TGTGCCAGCAGCGAACTTTGGCTAGCGGGGGGGTCGGCGACCGATGAGCAGTTCTTC.

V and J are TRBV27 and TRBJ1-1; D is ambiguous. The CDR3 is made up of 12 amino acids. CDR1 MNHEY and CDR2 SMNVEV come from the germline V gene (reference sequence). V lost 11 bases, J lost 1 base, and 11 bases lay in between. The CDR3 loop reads CALDSSNTEAFF. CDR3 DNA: TGTGCCCTCGACTCTTCGAACACTGAAGCTTTCTTT.

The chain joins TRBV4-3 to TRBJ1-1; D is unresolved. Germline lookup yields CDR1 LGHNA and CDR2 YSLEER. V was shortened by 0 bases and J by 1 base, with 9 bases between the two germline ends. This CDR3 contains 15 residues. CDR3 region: CASSQDEGRNTEAFF. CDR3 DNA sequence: TGCGCCAGCAGCCAAGATGAGGGAAGGAACACTGAAGCTTTCTTT.

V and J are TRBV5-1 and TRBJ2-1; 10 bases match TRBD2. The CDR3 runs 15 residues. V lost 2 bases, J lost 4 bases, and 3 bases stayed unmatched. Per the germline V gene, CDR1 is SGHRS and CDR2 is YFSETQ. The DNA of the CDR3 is TGCGCCAGCAGCTTATCTAGCGGGGGATACAATGAGCAGTTCTTC. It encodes CASSLSSGGYNEQFF. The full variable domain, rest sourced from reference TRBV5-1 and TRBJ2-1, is KAGVTQTPRYLIKTRGQQVTLSCSPISGHRSVSWYQQTPGQGLQFLFEYFSETQRNKGNFPGRFSGRQFSNSRSEMNVSTLELGDSALYLCASSLSSGGYNEQFFGPGTRLTVL.

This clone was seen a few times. The CDR3 is CASSLDRVNTEAFF. The DNA of the CDR3 is TGTGCCAGCAGTTTGGACAGGGTGAACACTGAAGCTTTCTTT. This chain links TRBV27 with TRBJ1-1, with 8 nucleotides matching TRBD1. The CDR3 contains 14 residues. Trimming cost V 3 bases and J 0 bases; bases outside gene matches: 0. Germline lookup yields CDR1 MNHEY and CDR2 SMNVEV (reference sequence).

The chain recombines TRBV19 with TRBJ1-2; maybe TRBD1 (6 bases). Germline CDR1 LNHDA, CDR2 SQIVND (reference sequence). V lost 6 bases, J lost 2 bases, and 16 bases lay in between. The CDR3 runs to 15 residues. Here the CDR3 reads CASRFTPDRNYGYTF. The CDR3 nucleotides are TGTGCCAGTAGATTTACCCCGGACAGAAACTATGGCTACACCTTC. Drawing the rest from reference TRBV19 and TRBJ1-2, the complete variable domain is DGGITQSPKYLFRKEGQNVTLSCEQNLNHDAMYWYRQDPGQGLRLIYYSQIVNDFQKGDIAEGYSVSREKKESFPLTVTSAQKNPTAFYLCASRFTPDRNYGYTFGSGTRLTVV.

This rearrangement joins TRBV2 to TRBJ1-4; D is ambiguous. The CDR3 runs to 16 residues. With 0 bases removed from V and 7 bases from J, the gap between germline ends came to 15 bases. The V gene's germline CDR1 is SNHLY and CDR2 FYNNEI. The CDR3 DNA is TGTGCCAGCAGTGAAGCGGAGCGGGAAGCGGGTGAAAAACTGTTTTTT. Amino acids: CASSEAEREAGEKLFF.

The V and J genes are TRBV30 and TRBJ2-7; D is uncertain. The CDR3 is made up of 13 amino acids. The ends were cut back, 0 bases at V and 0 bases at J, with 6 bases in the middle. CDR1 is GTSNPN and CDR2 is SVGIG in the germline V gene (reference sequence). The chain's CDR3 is CAWSVYFSYEQYF. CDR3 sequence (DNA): TGTGCCTGGAGTGTATATTTCTCCTACGAGCAGTACTTC.

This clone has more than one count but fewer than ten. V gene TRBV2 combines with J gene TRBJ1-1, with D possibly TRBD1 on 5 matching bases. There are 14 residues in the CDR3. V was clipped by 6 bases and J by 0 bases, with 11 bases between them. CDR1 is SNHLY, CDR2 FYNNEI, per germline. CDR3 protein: CASREGLMNTEAFF. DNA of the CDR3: TGTGCCAGCAGGGAGGGACTGATGAACACTGAAGCTTTCTTT.

CDR3 nucleotide sequence: TGTGCCAGCGAAGGGAGCTCCTATAATTCACCCCTCCACTTT. Its protein product is CASEGSSYNSPLHF. The chain carries TRBV25-1 and TRBJ1-6, with no clear D. The CDR3 runs 14 residues. V lost 8 bases to trimming and J lost 0 bases, with 8 bases between them. CDR1 is MGHDK and CDR2 is SYGVNS in the germline V gene.

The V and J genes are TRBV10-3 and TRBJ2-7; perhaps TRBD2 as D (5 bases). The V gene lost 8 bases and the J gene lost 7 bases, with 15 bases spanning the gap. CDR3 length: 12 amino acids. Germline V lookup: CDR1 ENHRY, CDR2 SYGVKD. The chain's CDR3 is CAIESSSGEQYF. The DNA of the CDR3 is TGTGCCATCGAAAGCTCGTCGGGGGAGCAGTACTTC.

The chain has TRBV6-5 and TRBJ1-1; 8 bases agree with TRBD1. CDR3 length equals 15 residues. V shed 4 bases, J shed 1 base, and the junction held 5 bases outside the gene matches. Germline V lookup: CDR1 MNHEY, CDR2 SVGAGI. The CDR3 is CASSSGTGQNTEAFF. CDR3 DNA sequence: TGTGCCAGCAGTTCCGGGACAGGCCAGAACACTGAAGCTTTCTTT.

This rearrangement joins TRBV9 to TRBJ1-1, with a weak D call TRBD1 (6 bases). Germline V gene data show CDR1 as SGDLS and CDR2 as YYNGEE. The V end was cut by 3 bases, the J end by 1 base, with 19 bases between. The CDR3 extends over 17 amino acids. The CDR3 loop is CASSDSLMAQGNTEAFF. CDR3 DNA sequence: TGTGCCAGCAGCGACTCCTTGATGGCACAGGGGAACACTGAAGCTTTCTTT.

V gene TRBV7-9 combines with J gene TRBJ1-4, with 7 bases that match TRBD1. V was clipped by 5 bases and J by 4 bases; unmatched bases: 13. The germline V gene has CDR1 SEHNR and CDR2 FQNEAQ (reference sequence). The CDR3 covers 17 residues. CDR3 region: CASSATPGTVLNEKLFF. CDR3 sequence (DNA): TGTGCCAGCAGCGCTACTCCCGGGACAGTGCTTAATGAAAAACTGTTTTTT.

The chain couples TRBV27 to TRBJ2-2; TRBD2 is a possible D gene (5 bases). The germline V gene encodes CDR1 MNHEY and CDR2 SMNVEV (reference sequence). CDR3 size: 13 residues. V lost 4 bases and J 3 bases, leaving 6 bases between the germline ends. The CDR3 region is CASSYGDTGELFF. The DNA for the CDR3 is TGTGCCAGCAGTTACGGGGACACCGGGGAGCTGTTTTTT.

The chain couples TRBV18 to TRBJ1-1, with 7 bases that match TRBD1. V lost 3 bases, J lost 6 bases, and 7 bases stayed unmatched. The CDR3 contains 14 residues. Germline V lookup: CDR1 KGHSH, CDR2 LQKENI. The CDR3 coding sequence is TGTGCCAGCTCACCTGCGACAGGGTTTGCTGAAGCTTTCTTT. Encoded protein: CASSPATGFAEAFF. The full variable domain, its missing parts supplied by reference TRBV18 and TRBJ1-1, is NAGVMQNPRHLVRRRGQEARLRCSPMKGHSHVYWYRQLPEEGLKFMVYLQKENIIDESGMPKERFSAEFPKEGPSILRIQQVVRGDSAAYFCASSPATGFAEAFFGQGTRLTVV.

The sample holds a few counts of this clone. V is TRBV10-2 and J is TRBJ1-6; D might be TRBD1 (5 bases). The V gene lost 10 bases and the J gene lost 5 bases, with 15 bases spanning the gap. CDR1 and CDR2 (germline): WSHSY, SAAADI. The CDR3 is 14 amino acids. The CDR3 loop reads CATTVSGNNSPLHF. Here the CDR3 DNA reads TGCGCCACTACAGTCTCAGGGAATAATTCACCCCTCCACTTT.

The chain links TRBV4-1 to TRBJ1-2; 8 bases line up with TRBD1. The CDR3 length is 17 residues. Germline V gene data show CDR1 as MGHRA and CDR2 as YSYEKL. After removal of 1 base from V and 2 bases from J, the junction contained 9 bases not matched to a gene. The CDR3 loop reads CASSQGPLTGENYGYTF. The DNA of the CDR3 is TGCGCCAGCAGCCAAGGCCCCCTGACAGGGGAAAACTATGGCTACACCTTC.

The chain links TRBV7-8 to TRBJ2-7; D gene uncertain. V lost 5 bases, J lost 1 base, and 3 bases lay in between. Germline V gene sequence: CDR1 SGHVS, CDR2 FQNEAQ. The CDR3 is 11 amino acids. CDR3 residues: CASSTSYEQYF. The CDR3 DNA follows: TGTGCCAGCAGCACATCCTACGAGCAGTACTTC.

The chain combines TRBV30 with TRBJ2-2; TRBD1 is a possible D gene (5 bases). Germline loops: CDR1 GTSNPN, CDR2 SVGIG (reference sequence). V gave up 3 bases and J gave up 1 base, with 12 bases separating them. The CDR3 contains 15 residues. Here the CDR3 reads CAWSVDNLNTGELFF. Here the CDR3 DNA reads TGTGCCTGGAGCGTGGACAACCTGAACACCGGGGAGCTGTTTTTT.